The 20 T cell receptor beta chains in this list originate from one sample, sequenced in a study of T cells after yellow fever vaccination. TCRdb ran MiXCR on the 5' RACE reads and lists one entry per CDR3 protein. The data contain a few hundred thousand distinct CDR3 sequences, over 4% of them singletons. This specimen consisted of PBMCs, obtained 5 days after the yellow fever booster vaccination. The receptors stem from a man aged 18 to 35 who received the YFV17D yellow fever vaccine.

The chain uses TRBV7-2 and TRBJ2-1; 10 bases map to TRBD2. After removal of 6 bases from V and 10 bases from J, the junction contained 12 bases not matched to a gene. The germline CDR1 and CDR2 sequences are SGHTA and FQGNSA. The CDR3 consists of 15 residues. DNA of the CDR3: TGTGCCAGCAGTTGGCCAAACAGCGGGGGGGTAGAGCAGTTCTTC. Its translation is CASSWPNSGGVEQFF.

This clonotype was seen a handful of times. The rearrangement joins TRBV27 to TRBJ1-3; tentatively, D is TRBD1 (6 bases). The CDR3 has 14 residues. Germline assignment: CDR1 MNHEY and CDR2 SMNVEV (reference sequence). Trimming shortened V by 5 bases and J by 3 bases, and 11 bases separated the two germline ends. CDR3 nucleotides: TGTGCCAGCAGTACCGGGACATATGGAAACACCATATATTTT. It is translated as CASSTGTYGNTIYF.

This rearrangement joins TRBV18 to TRBJ2-7; 9 bases align to TRBD1. V dropped 5 bases and J dropped 4; count of bases not matched to a gene: 9. The germline V gene has CDR1 KGHSH and CDR2 LQKENI. The CDR3 is made up of 15 amino acids. The CDR3 region has the DNA TGTGCCAGCTCATGGCCGGACAGGGGAAGTTACGAGCAGTACTTC. Its translation is CASSWPDRGSYEQYF.

This clonotype was counted a few times. The rearrangement uses TRBV3-1 and TRBJ1-2; 9 bases match TRBD1. Germline V gene sequence: CDR1 LGHDT, CDR2 YNNKEL (reference sequence). The V and J ends lost 0 bases and 4 bases, in that order; junction bases with no gene match: 6. The CDR3 length is 16 residues. CDR3 nucleotide sequence: TGTGCCAGCAGCCAAGAATGGACAGGGGCGGGCTATGGCTACACCTTC. Translation: CASSQEWTGAGYGYTF.

The rearrangement links TRBV9 to TRBJ1-1; a possible D gene is TRBD1 (6 bases). CDR1 is SGDLS and CDR2 is YYNGEE in the germline V gene. Trimming left V 2 bases short and J 0 bases short, with 23 bases between. The CDR3 is 19 residues long. Here the CDR3 reads CASSVSSMGAGRVNTEAFF. The CDR3 DNA reads as TGTGCCAGCAGCGTTAGTTCTATGGGGGCCGGGAGGGTGAACACTGAAGCTTTCTTT.

This clonotype has only a few counts. This chain uses TRBV28 with TRBJ2-3; maybe TRBD2 (5 bases). The CDR3 consists of 17 residues. V was cut by 3 bases and J by 2 bases, with 18 bases left in between. Germline assignment: CDR1 MDHEN and CDR2 SYDVKM. The CDR3 DNA reads TGTGCCAGCAGTTTCCCGGCCGCGGTGACTACCACAGATACGCAGTATTTT. As protein: CASSFPAAVTTTDTQYF.

The J gene is TRBJ2-1, the V gene TRBV11-3; a weak D match, TRBD2 (6 bases). The germline gives CDR1 SGHNT, CDR2 YENEEA. V lost 5 bases and J 0 bases, leaving 11 bases between the germline ends. The CDR3 consists of 15 residues. The CDR3 protein is CASSPTTSSYNEQFF. The DNA of the CDR3 is TGTGCCAGCAGCCCCACGACTAGCTCCTACAATGAGCAGTTCTTC.

This chain joins TRBV7-3 and TRBJ2-1, with 10 bases lining up with TRBD1. The V gene's germline CDR1 is SGHTA and CDR2 FQGTGA. Losses at the gene ends were 5 bases for V and 6 bases for J; bases not matched to a gene: 7. CDR3 length equals 15 residues. The CDR3 spells CASSPVRTGGNEQFF. The CDR3 DNA is TGTGCCAGCAGCCCTGTAAGGACAGGGGGCAATGAGCAGTTCTTC. The full variable domain, rest sourced from reference TRBV7-3 and TRBJ2-1, is GAGVSQTPSNKVTEKGKYVELRCDPISGHTALYWYRQSLGQGPEFLIYFQGTGAADDSGLPNDRFFAVRPEGSVSTLKIQRTERGDSAVYLCASSPVRTGGNEQFFGPGTRLTVL.

The rearrangement uses TRBV27 and TRBJ1-2; TRBD1 matches 7 bases. The V gene end was trimmed by 6 bases and the J gene end by 4 bases; junction bases not matched to a gene: 8. The CDR3 is 14 amino acids. CDR1 is MNHEY and CDR2 is SMNVEV in the germline V gene (reference sequence). CDR3 amino acids: CASSRAGGAYGYTF. The CDR3 nucleotides read TGTGCCAGCAGCAGAGCAGGGGGAGCCTATGGCTACACCTTC.

This clonotype was counted a few times. CDR3 residues: CASSLGRAGGTFF. DNA of the CDR3: TGCGCCAGCAGCTTGGGGAGGGCAGGGGGAACTTTCTTT. The chain combines TRBV5-1 with TRBJ1-1; 7 bases fit TRBD1. The CDR3 consists of 13 residues. Germline V gene data show CDR1 as SGHRS and CDR2 as YFSETQ. V was clipped by 0 bases and J by 12 bases; unmatched bases: 8.

This clonotype was found many times. The rearrangement links TRBV28 to TRBJ2-7, with D possibly called TRBD1 or TRBD2 (5 bases each). This CDR3 has 15 residues. The V gene lost 3 bases and the J gene lost 0 bases, with 12 bases spanning the gap. From germline, CDR1 is MDHEN and CDR2 SYDVKM. The CDR3 sequence is CASSFAPGPSYEQYV. The CDR3 bases are TGTGCCAGCAGTTTTGCGCCGGGACCCTCCTACGAGCAGTACGTC.

At least ten counts were recorded for this clonotype. The J gene is TRBJ2-1, the V gene TRBV5-1, with D possibly being TRBD1 or TRBD2 (6 bases each). Germline assignment: CDR1 SGHRS and CDR2 YFSETQ. The length of the CDR3 is 15 residues. V lost 4 bases, J lost 6 bases, and 17 bases lay in between. The CDR3 region has the DNA TGCGCCAGCAGCAGGGGGACTCCCGTGGTCAATGAGCAGTTCTTC. This codes for CASSRGTPVVNEQFF. The complete variable domain, with remaining parts taken from reference TRBV5-1 and TRBJ2-1, reads KAGVTQTPRYLIKTRGQQVTLSCSPISGHRSVSWYQQTPGQGLQFLFEYFSETQRNKGNFPGRFSGRQFSNSRSEMNVSTLELGDSALYLCASSRGTPVVNEQFFGPGTRLTVL.

This clonotype was observed a few times. This chain connects TRBV3-1 to TRBJ2-1; 8 positions match TRBD2. With 4 bases clipped from V and 10 bases from J, the junction kept 6 bases outside the gene matches. The CDR3 has 13 amino acids. CDR1 LGHDT and CDR2 YNNKEL come from the germline V gene (reference sequence). The CDR3 loop reads CASSRPGLGEQFF. CDR3 nucleotides: TGTGCCAGCAGCCGGCCGGGACTAGGGGAGCAGTTCTTC.

There are a few counts of this clonotype. This CDR3 reads CASTIVGGPYSNQPQHF. CDR3 coding DNA: TGTGCCAGCACCATCGTCGGTGGGCCATATAGCAATCAGCCCCAGCATTTT. The gene calls are TRBV7-9 and TRBJ1-5; D remains unclear. Germline V gene lookup returns CDR1 SEHNR and CDR2 FQNEAQ (reference sequence). V was pared by 7 bases and J by 0 bases, with 19 bases between. The CDR3 has 17 residues.

This clonotype has ten or more counts. V and J are TRBV10-1 and TRBJ2-2; D gene unclear. V lost 7 bases and J lost 1, with 7 bases in between. CDR1 is WNHNN and CDR2 is SYGVQD in the germline V gene (reference sequence). The length of the CDR3 is 13 residues. The CDR3 protein is CASNPQNTGELFF. CDR3 bases: TGCGCCAGCAATCCACAGAACACCGGGGAGCTGTTTTTT.

In this sample, this clonotype turned up many times. The V and J genes are TRBV12-3 or TRBV12-4 and TRBJ2-1, with TRBD1 matching over 9 bases. Trimming at V came to 6 bases and at J to 7 bases, leaving 7 bases not matched to a gene. The CDR3 sequence is 14 residues long. CDR3 amino acids: CASRRTGAGNEQFF. The CDR3, as DNA: TGTGCCAGCAGGCGGACAGGGGCGGGTAATGAGCAGTTCTTC.

V usage is TRBV19 and J usage is TRBJ2-1; either TRBD1 or TRBD2 may supply D (6 bases each). V was clipped by 8 bases and J by 10 bases, with 18 bases between them. The CDR3 covers 13 residues. The germline gives CDR1 LNHDA, CDR2 SQIVND (reference sequence). The CDR3 DNA reads TGTGCCAGTTCCCCCGGGGGCGTGACGGAGCAGTTCTTC. As protein: CASSPGGVTEQFF.

Comments on this clonotype: An end of the junction does not agree with germline; a read error may underlie this. The V call is TRBV7-9, the J call TRBJ2-4; the D gene is possibly TRBD2 (5 bases). The CDR3 totals 16 residues. Germline V gives CDR1 SEHNR, CDR2 FQNEAQ (reference sequence). In DNA form, the CDR3 reads TGTGCCAGCAGTTTAGGAGGTGATGGGGCCAAAAACATTCAGTACTTC. Translated, it gives CASSLGGDGAKNIQYF.

This chain joins TRBV4-3 and TRBJ2-7, with D tentatively TRBD1 or TRBD2 (5 bases each). Germline-derived CDR1 and CDR2 are LGHNA and YSLEER. Deletions cut 4 bases from V and 4 bases from J, with 17 bases between. The CDR3 totals 15 residues. CDR3 nucleotide sequence: TGCGCCAGCAGCCCCAGAGGTGGGGGTGATTACGAGCAGTACGTC. Its translation: CASSPRGGGDYEQYV.

This clonotype came up many times. CDR3 nucleotides: TGCAGCGTTGAAGATCTCCATCGGGGGGACTTCTGGCACCAGTACTTC. It is translated as CSVEDLHRGDFWHQYF. This chain uses TRBV29-1 with TRBJ2-5; 7 nucleotides line up with TRBD2. Trimming at V came to 0 bases and at J to 10 bases, leaving 17 bases not matched to a gene. CDR1 is SQVTM and CDR2 is ANQGSEA in the germline V gene. This CDR3 is built from 16 residues.